The 17 T cell receptor beta chains given below trace back to one sample, sequenced in a study of T cells after yellow fever vaccination. TCRdb independently ran MiXCR on the 5' RACE reads; one entry per CDR3 protein. This table has 400,000 to 650,000 distinct CDR3 sequences, less than 25% appearing once. This sample comprised PBMCs, obtained roughly 20 days after the first yellow fever vaccination. These receptor sequences come from a man aged 18 to 35 who received the YFV17D yellow fever vaccine.

This clonotype was picked up a small number of times. The CDR3: CASSVGAGELFF. The CDR3 DNA follows: TGCGCCAGCAGCGTAGGGGCCGGGGAGCTGTTTTTT. The chain has TRBV5-1 and TRBJ2-2; a possible D gene is TRBD1 (5 bases). CDR1 is SGHRS, CDR2 YFSETQ, per germline. V was pared by 4 bases and J by 6 bases, with 7 bases between. The CDR3 loop spans 12 amino acids.

This clonotype was counted a few times. The genes are TRBV6-2 or TRBV6-3 and TRBJ2-3; perhaps TRBD2 as D (7 bases). CDR1 and CDR2 (germline): MNHEY, SVGEGT. The ends were cut back, 6 bases at V and 5 bases at J, with 21 bases in the middle. The length of the CDR3 is 16 residues. In DNA, the CDR3 is TGTGCCAGCAGCAACCTACCTACGGGGGGCCGAGATACGCAGTATTTT. This gives the protein CASSNLPTGGRDTQYF.

This rearrangement joins TRBV11-2 to TRBJ2-5; D possibly corresponds to TRBD2 (6 bases). Looked up from germline, CDR1 is SGHAT and CDR2 is FQNNGV. V lost 0 bases and J 1 base, leaving 12 bases between the germline ends. This CDR3 comprises 16 residues. The CDR3 sequence: CASSLDLSGLQETQYF. CDR3 coding DNA: TGTGCCAGCAGCTTAGATCTCAGCGGGCTCCAAGAGACCCAGTACTTC.

This clonotype has more than one count but fewer than ten. In DNA form, the CDR3 reads TGTGCCAGCAGCTTAGCGTACAGGGAAGAACTAATTGTGGATCAGCCCCAGCATTTT. Amino acid sequence: CASSLAYREELIVDQPQHF. This sequence joins TRBV7-8 and TRBJ1-5, with D maybe TRBD1 (6 bases). Between the trimmed V and J ends, which lost 0 bases and 5 bases, there was a span of 23 bases. Germline-derived CDR1 and CDR2 are SGHVS and FQNEAQ. This CDR3 comprises 19 residues.

J is TRBJ2-3 and V is TRBV4-1; tentatively, D is TRBD1 (5 bases). CDR1 and CDR2 from the germline V gene are MGHRA and YSYEKL. Trimming pared 1 base from V and 5 bases from J, leaving 10 bases between. The CDR3 totals 14 residues. The CDR3 is CASSQGTLQDTQYF. The DNA for the CDR3 is TGCGCCAGCAGCCAAGGGACACTGCAAGATACGCAGTATTTT.

This clonotype occurred a few times. The V gene is TRBV12-5, the J gene TRBJ2-1; the D gene is possibly TRBD1 (7 bases). CDR1 LGHNT and CDR2 FRNRAP come from the germline V gene. The CDR3 covers 16 residues. V shed 3 bases and J shed 5 bases, with 17 bases lying between them. CDR3 bases: TGTGCTAGTGGTTTAGGAGGGGGCTGGACCAACAATGAGCAGTTCTTC. Translating it yields CASGLGGGWTNNEQFF. Full variable domain (missing parts from reference TRBV12-5 and TRBJ2-1): DARVTQTPRHKVTEMGQEVTMRCQPILGHNTVFWYRQTMMQGLELLAYFRNRAPLDDSGMPKDRFSAEMPDATLATLKIQPSEPRDSAVYFCASGLGGGWTNNEQFFGPGTRLTVL.

This clonotype showed up many times. The rearrangement links TRBV18 to TRBJ2-3; D remains unclear. Between the trimmed V and J ends, which lost 8 bases and 0 bases, there was a span of 12 bases. CDR3 length equals 14 residues. The germline V gene has CDR1 KGHSH and CDR2 LQKENI. CDR3 protein: CASSPTRSTDTQYF. CDR3 in DNA: TGTGCCAGCAGCCCCACCCGGAGCACAGATACGCAGTATTTT.

V and J are TRBV9 and TRBJ1-2; no reliable D call. CDR1 is SGDLS and CDR2 is YYNGEE in the germline V gene. This CDR3 region has 15 residues. V gave up 3 bases and J gave up 4 bases, with 16 bases separating them. The DNA of the CDR3 is TGTGCCAGCAGCGCCGCGGGATCTACCGGCTATGGCTACACCTTC. This translates into CASSAAGSTGYGYTF.

This clonotype has a handful of counts. The chain recombines TRBV4-1 with TRBJ2-5; the D is unclear. Germline V gives CDR1 MGHRA, CDR2 YSYEKL. The CDR3 totals 13 residues. The V and J ends lost 2 bases and 2 bases respectively, with 6 bases between them. The CDR3 nucleotides read TGCGCCAGCAGCCAATACAGACAAGAGACCCAGTACTTC. Translating gives CASSQYRQETQYF.

In this sample, this clonotype turned up a few times. CDR3 nucleotides: TGCGCCAGCAGGTGGGGGCCCAGGGGGACCACAGATACGCAGTATTTT. Translating it yields CASRWGPRGTTDTQYF. The chain joins TRBV5-1 to TRBJ2-3; 7 positions match TRBD1. CDR3 size: 16 residues. The V gene's germline CDR1 is SGHRS and CDR2 YFSETQ. V trimming: 5 bases; J trimming: 2 bases; junction bases outside the gene matches: 11.

The gene calls are TRBV18 and TRBJ1-5; D gene uncertain. V was trimmed by 5 bases and J by 4 bases, leaving 12 bases between them. Germline-derived CDR1 and CDR2 are KGHSH and LQKENI. The CDR3 is made up of 14 amino acids. The chain's CDR3 is CASSILNGNQPQHF. Here the CDR3 DNA reads TGTGCCAGCTCAATTCTGAATGGAAATCAGCCCCAGCATTTT.

This clonotype appeared a few times. This chain uses TRBV6-5 with TRBJ2-1, with D hard to call. This CDR3 spans 16 amino acids. Germline CDR1 is MNHEY and CDR2 is SVGAGI. V was shortened by 1 base and J by 3 bases, with 13 bases between the two germline ends. The CDR3 DNA follows: TGTGCCAGCAGTTACTTAGAGGTAGTGGTCTACAATGAGCAGTTCTTC. It is translated as CASSYLEVVVYNEQFF.

This clonotype came up a few times. V usage is TRBV7-2 and J usage is TRBJ2-5; 13 bases align to TRBD2. Unmatched junction bases numbered 9, after V lost 5 bases and J lost 6 bases. Looked up from germline, CDR1 is SGHTA and CDR2 is FQGNSA. The CDR3 runs 16 residues. CDR3 region: CASSDTSGGVSKTQYF. DNA of the CDR3: TGTGCCAGCAGCGATACTAGCGGGGGGGTTTCAAAGACCCAGTACTTC.

Only a few counts were recorded for this clonotype. This chain joins TRBV6-6 and TRBJ2-1, with 7 bases lining up with TRBD1. There are 12 residues in the CDR3. V was pared by 6 bases and J by 6 bases, with 2 bases of the junction left unmatched. Germline lookup yields CDR1 MNHNY and CDR2 SVGAGI (reference sequence). The CDR3 is CASRTGVNEQFF. In DNA, the CDR3 is TGTGCCAGCAGAACAGGGGTCAATGAGCAGTTCTTC.

This clonotype was observed many times. The CDR3 region has the DNA TGTGCCAGCAGCCTGAGACCCCTAACTAGGACCGGGGAGCTGTTTTTT. It encodes CASSLRPLTRTGELFF. The chain couples TRBV12-3 or TRBV12-4 to TRBJ2-2; D might be TRBD2 (5 bases). Trimming took 6 bases from V and 5 from J, leaving 19 bases between them. The CDR3 totals 16 residues.

The chain employs TRBV9 and TRBJ2-2; 12 nucleotides agree with TRBD1. With 0 bases clipped from V and 9 bases from J, the junction kept 6 bases outside the gene matches. From germline, CDR1 is SGDLS and CDR2 YYNGEE. CDR3 size: 16 residues. In DNA, the CDR3 is TGTGCCAGCAGCGTAGAGGGGACAGGGGGCTTCAGGGAGCTGTTTTTT. As protein: CASSVEGTGGFRELFF.

This clonotype came up a few times. V and J are TRBV24-1 and TRBJ2-1; D might be TRBD1 (6 bases). V was pared by 4 bases and J by 8 bases, with 14 bases between. Germline V gene data show CDR1 as KGHDR and CDR2 as SFDVKD. There are 14 residues in the CDR3. The chain's CDR3 is CATSDSGQRDEQFF. CDR3 coding DNA: TGTGCCACCAGTGACTCCGGACAGCGAGATGAGCAGTTCTTC.